This T cell receptor beta chain was recorded in a study of identical twins. This clonotype has just a few counts. J gave up 6 bases and V 4 bases, and 5 bases lay outside the gene matches. The CDR3 contains 14 residues. Germline lookup yields CDR1 SGHDN and CDR2 FVKESK. Each CDR3 protein is one row after TCRdb ran MiXCR on the 5' RACE reads. This table has 700,000 or so distinct CDR3 sequences, 8.5% to 9.5% appearing once. These data also featured in a second study, about yellow fever vaccine responses in identical twins.

The sequenced material came from PBMCs. The receptor comes from a woman aged 18-29 years in good health. V is TRBV14 and J is TRBJ2-2; 7 bases fit TRBD2. The CDR3 nucleotides read TGTGCCAGCAGCCGGAGGGAGGGCGCCGGGGAGCTGTTTTTT. As protein: CASSRREGAGELFF. Based on the CDR3 plus reference TRBV14 and TRBJ2-2, the full variable domain is EAGVTQFPSHSVIEKGQTVTLRCDPISGHDNLYWYRRVMGKEIKFLLHFVKESKQDESGMPNNRFLAERTGGTYSTLKVQPAELEDSGVYFCASSRREGAGELFFGEGSRLTVL.